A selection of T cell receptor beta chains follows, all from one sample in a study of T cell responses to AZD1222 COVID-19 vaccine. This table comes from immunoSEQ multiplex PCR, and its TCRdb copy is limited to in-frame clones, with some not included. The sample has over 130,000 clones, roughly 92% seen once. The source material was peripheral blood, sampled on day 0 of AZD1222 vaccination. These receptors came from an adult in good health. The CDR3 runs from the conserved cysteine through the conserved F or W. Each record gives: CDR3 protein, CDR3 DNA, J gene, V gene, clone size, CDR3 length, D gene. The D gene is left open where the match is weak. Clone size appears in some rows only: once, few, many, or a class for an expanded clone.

CDR3 protein: CASSEGLASAGELFF; CDR3 DNA: TGTGCCAGCAGTGAGGGACTAGCGAGCGCGGGGGAGCTGTTTTTT; J gene: TRBJ2-2; V gene: TRBV2; clone size: -; CDR3 length: 15; D gene: TRBD2
CDR3 protein: CASSQVISGANVLTF; CDR3 DNA: TGTGCCAGCAGCCAAGTCATCTCTGGGGCCAACGTCCTGACTTTC; J gene: TRBJ2-6; V gene: TRBV4-2; clone size: -; CDR3 length: 15; D gene: -
CDR3 protein: CASSLGPNTEAFF; CDR3 DNA: TGCGCCAGCAGCTTGGGGCCGAACACTGAAGCTTTCTTT; J gene: TRBJ1-1; V gene: TRBV5-1; clone size: -; CDR3 length: 13; D gene: -
CDR3 protein: CASSLWDRDYNEQFF; CDR3 DNA: TGTGCCAGCAGCTTGTGGGACAGGGACTACAATGAGCAGTTCTTC; J gene: TRBJ2-1; V gene: TRBV5-6; clone size: -; CDR3 length: 15; D gene: TRBD1
CDR3 protein: CASTGKGLAGRNTQYF; CDR3 DNA: TGTGCCAGCACTGGAAAAGGGCTAGCGGGGAGAAATACGCAGTATTTT; J gene: TRBJ2-3; V gene: TRBV13; clone size: -; CDR3 length: 16; D gene: TRBD2
CDR3 protein: CASSLTGVLTEAFF; CDR3 DNA: TGTGCCAGCAGCTTGACAGGGGTTCTGACTGAAGCTTTCTTT; J gene: TRBJ1-1; V gene: TRBV7-9; clone size: -; CDR3 length: 14; D gene: TRBD1
CDR3 protein: CASSSSMGSEAFF; CDR3 DNA: TGTGCCAGCAGTTCGTCCATGGGCAGCGAAGCTTTCTTT; J gene: TRBJ1-1; V gene: TRBV27; clone size: -; CDR3 length: 13; D gene: -
CDR3 protein: CASSVRTGSTYGYTF; CDR3 DNA: TGTGCCAGCAGTGTGAGGACGGGCAGTACTTATGGCTACACCTTC; J gene: TRBJ1-2; V gene: TRBV2; clone size: -; CDR3 length: 15; D gene: -
CDR3 protein: CASSQVADENTEAFF; CDR3 DNA: TGCGCCAGCAGCCAAGTGGCGGACGAGAACACTGAAGCTTTCTTT; J gene: TRBJ1-1; V gene: TRBV4-3; clone size: -; CDR3 length: 15; D gene: -
CDR3 protein: CASSTPGQEIQYF; CDR3 DNA: TGTGCCAGCAGCACACCGGGACAGGAGATTCAGTACTTC; J gene: TRBJ2-4; V gene: TRBV7-2; clone size: few; CDR3 length: 13; D gene: TRBD1
CDR3 protein: CASSQARGPMWDRYNSPLHF; CDR3 DNA: TGTGCCAGCAGCCAGGCCAGAGGACCCATGTGGGACCGGTATAATTCACCCCTCCACTTT; J gene: TRBJ1-6; V gene: TRBV3-1/TRBV3-2; clone size: -; CDR3 length: 20; D gene: -
CDR3 protein: CASSWGLNYGYTF; CDR3 DNA: TGTGCCAGCAGTTGGGGGTTAAACTATGGCTACACCTTC; J gene: TRBJ1-2; V gene: TRBV27; clone size: once; CDR3 length: 13; D gene: -
CDR3 protein: CASSLLFGEQFF; CDR3 DNA: TGTGCCAGCAGCTTACTTTTTGGTGAGCAGTTCTTC; J gene: TRBJ2-1; V gene: TRBV11-3; clone size: -; CDR3 length: 12; D gene: -
CDR3 protein: CASTGSGTGDTEAFF; CDR3 DNA: TGTGCCAGTACTGGCTCCGGGACAGGGGACACTGAAGCTTTCTTT; J gene: TRBJ1-1; V gene: TRBV19; clone size: -; CDR3 length: 15; D gene: TRBD1
CDR3 protein: CASSVGVGSTDTQYF; CDR3 DNA: TGTGCCAGCAGCGTCGGGGTCGGGAGCACAGATACGCAGTATTTT; J gene: TRBJ2-3; V gene: TRBV9; clone size: -; CDR3 length: 15; D gene: -
CDR3 protein: CASSLIRADGYTF; CDR3 DNA: TGTGCCAGCAGTTTGATCAGGGCCGATGGCTACACCTTC; J gene: TRBJ1-2; V gene: TRBV28; clone size: -; CDR3 length: 13; D gene: -
CDR3 protein: CASSQGVGPYGYTF; CDR3 DNA: TGTGCCAGCAGCCAAGGGGTCGGTCCCTATGGCTACACCTTC; J gene: TRBJ1-2; V gene: TRBV4-2; clone size: -; CDR3 length: 14; D gene: -
CDR3 protein: CASSPWGAVGELFF; CDR3 DNA: TGTGCCAGCAGCCCCTGGGGGGCAGTCGGGGAGCTGTTTTTT; J gene: TRBJ2-2; V gene: TRBV11-2; clone size: -; CDR3 length: 14; D gene: -
CDR3 protein: CASGEKGDLDTQYF; CDR3 DNA: TGTGCCAGTGGGGAGAAGGGGGATTTGGATACGCAGTATTTT; J gene: TRBJ2-3; V gene: TRBV27; clone size: -; CDR3 length: 14; D gene: -
CDR3 protein: CASSLSDGAGGNTIYF; CDR3 DNA: TGTGCCAGCAGCTTAAGTGACGGGGCAGGGGGAAACACCATATATTTT; J gene: TRBJ1-3; V gene: TRBV7-2; clone size: -; CDR3 length: 16; D gene: -
CDR3 protein: CASSFQTGDGVKLFF; CDR3 DNA: TGTGCCAGCAGCTTCCAGACAGGGGATGGGGTAAAACTGTTTTTT; J gene: TRBJ1-4; V gene: TRBV7-6; clone size: -; CDR3 length: 15; D gene: TRBD1
CDR3 protein: CASSAPGEETQYF; CDR3 DNA: TGCGCCAGCAGCGCTCCGGGAGAAGAGACCCAGTACTTC; J gene: TRBJ2-5; V gene: TRBV5-1; clone size: once; CDR3 length: 13; D gene: -
CDR3 protein: CASSWETLGQVIPTNEKLFF; CDR3 DNA: TGTGCCAGCAGCTGGGAGACATTGGGACAGGTAATACCAACTAATGAAAAACTGTTTTTT; J gene: TRBJ1-4; V gene: TRBV7-6; clone size: -; CDR3 length: 20; D gene: TRBD1
CDR3 protein: CATSEDLNTEAFF; CDR3 DNA: TGTGCCACCTCTGAGGACCTGAACACTGAAGCTTTCTTT; J gene: TRBJ1-1; V gene: TRBV7-2; clone size: -; CDR3 length: 13; D gene: -
CDR3 protein: CASSLEFKSGNTIYF; CDR3 DNA: TGTGCCAGCAGCTTAGAGTTCAAGTCTGGAAACACCATATATTTT; J gene: TRBJ1-3; V gene: TRBV4-2; clone size: -; CDR3 length: 15; D gene: -
CDR3 protein: CASSLLGGNQPQHF; CDR3 DNA: TGTGCCAGCAGTTTATTAGGGGGGAATCAGCCCCAGCATTTT; J gene: TRBJ1-5; V gene: TRBV28; clone size: once; CDR3 length: 14; D gene: -
CDR3 protein: CAWRGRTAHQETQYF; CDR3 DNA: TGTGCCTGGAGAGGACGGACAGCACACCAAGAGACCCAGTACTTC; J gene: TRBJ2-5; V gene: TRBV30; clone size: few; CDR3 length: 15; D gene: -
CDR3 protein: CASSQTVNQPQHF; CDR3 DNA: TGTGCCAGCAGCCAGACAGTCAATCAGCCCCAGCATTTT; J gene: TRBJ1-5; V gene: TRBV3-1/TRBV3-2; clone size: -; CDR3 length: 13; D gene: -
CDR3 protein: CATSDPVPSAGGRTDTQYF; CDR3 DNA: TGTGCCACCAGTGACCCCGTTCCCTCAGCGGGGGGGCGCACAGATACGCAGTATTTT; J gene: TRBJ2-3; V gene: TRBV24-1; clone size: -; CDR3 length: 19; D gene: TRBD2
CDR3 protein: CASSYGPPWRLINQPQHF; CDR3 DNA: TGTGCCAGCAGTTACGGCCCTCCATGGAGGTTAATCAATCAGCCCCAGCATTTT; J gene: TRBJ1-5; V gene: TRBV28; clone size: -; CDR3 length: 18; D gene: -
CDR3 protein: CAIRPQGLAVYNEQFF; CDR3 DNA: TGTGCCATCAGACCCCAGGGACTAGCGGTTTACAATGAGCAGTTCTTC; J gene: TRBJ2-1; V gene: TRBV10-3; clone size: -; CDR3 length: 16; D gene: TRBD2